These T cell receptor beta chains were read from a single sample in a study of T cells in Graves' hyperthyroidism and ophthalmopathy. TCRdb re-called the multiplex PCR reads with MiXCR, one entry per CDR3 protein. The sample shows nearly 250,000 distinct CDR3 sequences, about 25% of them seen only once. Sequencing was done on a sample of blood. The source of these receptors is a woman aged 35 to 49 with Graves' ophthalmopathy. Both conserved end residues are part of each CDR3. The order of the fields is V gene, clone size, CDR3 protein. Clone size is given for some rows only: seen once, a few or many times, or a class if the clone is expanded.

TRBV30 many CAWSHLGHFNQPQHF
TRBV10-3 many CAISGGGHNQPQHF
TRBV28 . CASKTGEAVGYTF
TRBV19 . CASSAGRRENIQYF
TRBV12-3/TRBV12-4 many CASSERGKGYGYTF
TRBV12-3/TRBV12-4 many CASSFMWVLGQFENEQYF
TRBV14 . CASSQRTLQLEPLHF
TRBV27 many CASSSPGQGRHEQYF
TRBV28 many CASSRPGGGETQYF
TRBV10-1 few CASSGLRYYEQYF
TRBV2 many CASSEAVSSRGYEQYF
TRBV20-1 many CSARDLRTSGGYEQYF
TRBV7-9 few CASSFVLAGGETQYF
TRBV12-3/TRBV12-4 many CASTLGGSSYEQYF
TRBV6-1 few CASSFRQGLQYF
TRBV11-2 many CASSSKREGNTGELFF
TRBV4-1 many CASSQEGGGGRNTEAFF
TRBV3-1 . CASSRGQLETQYF
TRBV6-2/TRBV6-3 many CASSVTSGTGEQYF
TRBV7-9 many CAIAEDHYEQYF
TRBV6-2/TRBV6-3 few CASNYFNQPQRF
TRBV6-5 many CASSYVTSTDTQYF
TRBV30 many CAWSVEGGGGETQYF
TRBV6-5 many CASRTGDDYEQYF
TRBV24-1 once CATSTDTGNTIYF
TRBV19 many CASTRAVTMNTEAFF
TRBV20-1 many CSARDIISSSGANVLTF
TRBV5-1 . CASSLAGQNQPQHF
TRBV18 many CASSPEARNQPQHF
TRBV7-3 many CASSLSPSGIYEQYF
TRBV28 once CASSFPKGWKDTEAFF
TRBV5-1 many CASSGGQGWGNTEAFF
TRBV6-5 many CASTGLAGETQYF
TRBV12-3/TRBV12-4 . CANSRYRAEAFF
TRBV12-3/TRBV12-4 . CAGSFGRTNYGYTF
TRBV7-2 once CASGGRSNQPQHF
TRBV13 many CASSLRGPAEAFF
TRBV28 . CASTGSGLYEQYF
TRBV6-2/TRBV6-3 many CASTHRESEQYF
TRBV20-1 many CSAYGTAYYGYTF
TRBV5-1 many CASSLVGTGGEQYF
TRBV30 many CAWSEADLNQPQHF
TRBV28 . CASTDPGRRKETQYF
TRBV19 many CASSRDQLSNQPQHF
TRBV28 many CASSSLQGLETQYF
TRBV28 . CASSLLRDRNTEAFF
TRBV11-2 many CASSFGSTEQYF